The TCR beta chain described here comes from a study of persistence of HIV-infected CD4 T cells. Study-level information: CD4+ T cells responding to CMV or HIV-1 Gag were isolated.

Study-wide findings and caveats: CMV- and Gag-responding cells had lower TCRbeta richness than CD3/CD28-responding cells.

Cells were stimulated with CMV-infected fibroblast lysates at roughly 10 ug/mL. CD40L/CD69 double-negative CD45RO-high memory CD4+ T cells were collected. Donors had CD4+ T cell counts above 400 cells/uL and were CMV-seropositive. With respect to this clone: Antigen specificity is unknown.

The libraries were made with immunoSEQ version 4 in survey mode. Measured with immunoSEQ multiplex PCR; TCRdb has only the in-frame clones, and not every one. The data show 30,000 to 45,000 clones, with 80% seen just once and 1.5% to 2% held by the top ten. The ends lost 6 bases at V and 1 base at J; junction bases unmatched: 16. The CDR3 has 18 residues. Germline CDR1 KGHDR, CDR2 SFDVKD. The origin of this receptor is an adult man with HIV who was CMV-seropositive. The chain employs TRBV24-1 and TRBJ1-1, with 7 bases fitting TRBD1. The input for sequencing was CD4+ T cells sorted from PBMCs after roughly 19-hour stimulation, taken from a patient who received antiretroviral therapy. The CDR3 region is CATSQTGVSLGSNTEAFF. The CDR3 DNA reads TGTGCCACCAGTCAAACAGGGGTGTCCCTTGGGTCGAACACTGAAGCTTTCTTT.